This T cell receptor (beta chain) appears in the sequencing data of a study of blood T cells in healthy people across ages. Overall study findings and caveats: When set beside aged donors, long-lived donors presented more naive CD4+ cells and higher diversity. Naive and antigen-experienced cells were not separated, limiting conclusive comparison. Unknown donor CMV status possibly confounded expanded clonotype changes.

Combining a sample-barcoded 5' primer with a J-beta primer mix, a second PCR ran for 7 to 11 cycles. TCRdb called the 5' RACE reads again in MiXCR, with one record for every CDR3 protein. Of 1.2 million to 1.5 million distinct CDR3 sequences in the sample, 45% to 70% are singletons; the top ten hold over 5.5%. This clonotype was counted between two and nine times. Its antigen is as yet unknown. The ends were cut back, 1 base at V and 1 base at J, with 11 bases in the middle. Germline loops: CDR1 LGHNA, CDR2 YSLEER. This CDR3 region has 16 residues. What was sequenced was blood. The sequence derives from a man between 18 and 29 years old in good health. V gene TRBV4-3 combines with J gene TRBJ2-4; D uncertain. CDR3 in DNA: TGCGCCAGCAGCCAAGTGGCCGGGTTGGCCAAAAACATTCAGTACTTC. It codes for CASSQVAGLAKNIQYF.